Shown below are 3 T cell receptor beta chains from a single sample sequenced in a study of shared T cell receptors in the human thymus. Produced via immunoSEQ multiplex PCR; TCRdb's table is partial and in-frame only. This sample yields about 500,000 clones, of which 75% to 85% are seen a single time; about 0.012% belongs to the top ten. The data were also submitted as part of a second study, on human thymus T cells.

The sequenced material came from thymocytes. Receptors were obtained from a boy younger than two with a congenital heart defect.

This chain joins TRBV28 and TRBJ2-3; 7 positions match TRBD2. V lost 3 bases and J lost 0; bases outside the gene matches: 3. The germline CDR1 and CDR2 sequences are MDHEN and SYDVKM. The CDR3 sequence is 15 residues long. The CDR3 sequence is CASSFKRGSTDTQYF. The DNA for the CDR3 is TGTGCCAGCAGTTTCAAGCGGGGTAGCACAGATACGCAGTATTTT.

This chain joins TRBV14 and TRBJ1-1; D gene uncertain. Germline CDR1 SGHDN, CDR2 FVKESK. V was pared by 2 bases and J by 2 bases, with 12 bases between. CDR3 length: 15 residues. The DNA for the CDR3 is TGTGCCAGCAGCCAACAGGTCCCGTATAACACTGAAGCTTTCTTT. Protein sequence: CASSQQVPYNTEAFF. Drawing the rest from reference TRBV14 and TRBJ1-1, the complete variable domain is EAGVTQFPSHSVIEKGQTVTLRCDPISGHDNLYWYRRVMGKEIKFLLHFVKESKQDESGMPNNRFLAERTGGTYSTLKVQPAELEDSGVYFCASSQQVPYNTEAFFGQGTRLTVV.

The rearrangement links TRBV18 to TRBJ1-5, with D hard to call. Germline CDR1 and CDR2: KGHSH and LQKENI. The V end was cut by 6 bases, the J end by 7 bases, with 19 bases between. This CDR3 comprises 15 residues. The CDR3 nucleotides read TGTGCCAGCTCCTCCTTACCGGGGATTGAACAGCCCCAGCATTTT. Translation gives CASSSLPGIEQPQHF. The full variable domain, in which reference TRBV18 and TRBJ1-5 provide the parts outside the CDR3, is NAGVMQNPRHLVRRRGQEARLRCSPMKGHSHVYWYRQLPEEGLKFMVYLQKENIIDESGMPKERFSAEFPKEGPSILRIQQVVRGDSAAYFCASSSLPGIEQPQHFGDGTRLSIL.